The sequence of this T cell receptor beta chain was determined in a study of blood T cell repertoires in COVID-19. Study-level information: PBMCs, B-cell-depleted T cells, or T cells provided the cDNA or gDNA that made up the material.

The CDR3 loop spans 17 amino acids. V shed 0 bases and J shed 7 bases, with 21 bases lying between them. Germline CDR1 reads LGHDT; CDR2 reads YNNKEL (reference sequence). Method: immunoSEQ multiplex PCR; TCRdb's copy keeps in-frame clones and lacks some. The sample consists of around 200,000 clones, roughly 84% of them appearing once. The chain joins TRBV3-1 (or the pseudogene TRBV3-2) to TRBJ1-2, with D maybe TRBD1 (5 bases). Material: peripheral blood. This TCR derives from a human donor with acute or convalescent COVID-19. The donor label of this sample is uncertain. DNA of the CDR3: TGTGCCAGCAGCCAAGAGCGGCAGGGCTTCTTACGAGGTGGCTACACCTTC. It encodes CASSQERQGFLRGGYTF.